The 27 T cell receptor beta chains below were found in one sample sequenced in a study of T cell repertoires in cytomegalovirus infection. TCRdb reprocessed the reads via MiXCR and lists one record per CDR3 protein. The sample consists of about 230,000 distinct CDR3 sequences, over 20% of them appearing once. Sample: CD8+ T cells from PBMCs. The receptors originated from a human donor in good health (CMV status not recorded). Some clones in this sample may be carry-over from other donors' samples.

This clonotype was seen repeatedly, ten times or more. This rearrangement joins TRBV7-2 to TRBJ2-3, with D uncertain. This CDR3 is built from 12 residues. The V end was cut by 4 bases, the J end by 2 bases, with 4 bases between. Germline V gives CDR1 SGHTA, CDR2 FQGNSA. CDR3 nucleotide sequence: TGTGCCAGCAGCTACCCCACAGATACGCAGTATTTT. It codes for CASSYPTDTQYF.

This clonotype was picked up a small number of times. V usage is TRBV27 and J usage is TRBJ2-7; D is uncertain. Looked up from germline, CDR1 is MNHEY and CDR2 is SMNVEV (reference sequence). This CDR3 region has 14 residues. V was cut by 3 bases and J by 3 bases, with 12 bases left in between. CDR3 coding DNA: TGTGCCAGCAGTTTGGCTGGATTTTTCTACGAGCAGTACTTC. Its protein product is CASSLAGFFYEQYF.

This clonotype was recorded a few times. The chain recombines TRBV20-1 with TRBJ2-3; D gene uncertain. Trimming stripped 5 bases from V and 0 bases from J, with 12 bases between. CDR3 length: 14 residues. Germline CDR1 DFQATT, CDR2 SNEGSKA (reference sequence). CDR3 amino acids: CSAPDFLSTDTQYF. DNA for the CDR3: TGCAGTGCTCCAGACTTTCTTAGCACAGATACGCAGTATTTT.

This clonotype turned up a few times. The CDR3 sequence is CASSLGRGFVNTEAFF. CDR3 nucleotides: TGTGCCAGCAGCCTAGGACGGGGGTTCGTGAACACTGAAGCTTTCTTT. The chain combines TRBV5-6 with TRBJ1-1; D might be TRBD1 (5 bases). The CDR3 has 16 amino acids. V was shortened by 4 bases and J by 0 bases, with 16 bases between the two germline ends. Germline V gene data show CDR1 as SGHDT and CDR2 as YYEEEE.

The sample holds many counts of this clonotype. V and J are TRBV7-9 and TRBJ2-5; either TRBD1 or TRBD2 may fit D (6 bases each). From germline, CDR1 is SEHNR and CDR2 FQNEAQ (reference sequence). This CDR3 region has 13 residues. V was clipped by 3 bases and J by 5 bases, with 10 bases between them. The CDR3 DNA is TGTGCCAGCAGCTTCACGGGGGCGGAGACCCAGTACTTC. It specifies CASSFTGAETQYF.

This clonotype was seen once. V gene TRBV11-3 combines with J gene TRBJ1-3; D remains unclear. The CDR3 runs to 14 residues. CDR1 is SGHNT and CDR2 is YENEEA in the germline V gene. Trimming took 8 bases from V and 1 from J, leaving 12 bases between them. CDR3 sequence reads: CASWRLSSGNTIYF. The CDR3 DNA reads TGTGCCAGCTGGCGGCTTAGTTCTGGAAACACCATATATTTT.

This clonotype was picked up many times. The chain has TRBV7-6 and TRBJ2-2; the D call may be TRBD1 or TRBD2 (6 bases each). CDR3 length: 15 residues. Trimming took off 2 bases at V and 4 bases at J, with 11 bases between the two ends. The germline CDR1 and CDR2 sequences are SGHVS and FNYEAQ. As DNA, the CDR3 is TGTGCCAGCAGCTTAAGGGGGGATGGCACCGGGGAGCTGTTTTTT. This encodes CASSLRGDGTGELFF.

This clonotype was observed many times. This rearrangement joins TRBV25-1 to TRBJ2-1; 10 nucleotides align to TRBD2. V lost 3 bases to trimming and J lost 9 bases; unmatched junction nucleotides: 8. The CDR3 sequence is 15 residues long. Germline V gene sequence: CDR1 MGHDK, CDR2 SYGVNS. The CDR3 nucleotides are TGTGCCAGCAGTGACTCGAGCGGGGGGGCCCTTGAGCAGTTCTTC. Residues: CASSDSSGGALEQFF.

This chain connects TRBV7-8 to TRBJ1-2; D gene ambiguous. CDR3 length: 15 residues. CDR1 and CDR2 (germline): SGHVS, FQNEAQ. Trimming left V 5 bases short and J 0 bases short, with 13 bases between. CDR3 coding DNA: TGTGCCAGCAGCGACGGCGTAGGTCCTAACTATGGCTACACCTTC. Protein product: CASSDGVGPNYGYTF.

The rearrangement joins TRBV11-2 to TRBJ2-5, with TRBD1 as a possible D gene (5 bases). The germline V and J ends were trimmed by 3 bases and 1 base, with 12 bases remaining between them. There are 15 residues in the CDR3. Germline-derived CDR1 and CDR2 are SGHAT and FQNNGV. In DNA, the CDR3 is TGTGCCAGCAGCTTTTCCAGGGCAATCCAAGAGACCCAGTACTTC. Protein product: CASSFSRAIQETQYF.

At least ten counts were recorded for this clonotype. This sequence joins TRBV7-6 and TRBJ2-7; D is tentatively TRBD1 or TRBD2 (5 bases each). V lost 4 bases to trimming and J lost 0 bases, with 16 bases between them. This CDR3 has 16 amino acids. Germline loops: CDR1 SGHVS, CDR2 FNYEAQ. CDR3 region: CASSSRDGEPSYEQYF. The CDR3, as DNA: TGTGCCAGCAGCTCCCGGGACGGAGAACCCTCCTACGAGCAGTACTTC.

The chain couples TRBV20-1 to TRBJ1-4; 10 nucleotides match TRBD1. V dropped 0 bases and J dropped 8; count of bases not matched to a gene: 6. CDR3 length equals 15 residues. Germline V gene data show CDR1 as DFQATT and CDR2 as SNEGSKA (reference sequence). CDR3 region: CSARDLGQGKEKLFF. The CDR3 coding sequence is TGCAGTGCTAGAGATCTGGGACAGGGGAAGGAAAAACTGTTTTTT.

In its sample, this clonotype was seen a few times. V gene TRBV20-1 combines with J gene TRBJ1-1; the match to TRBD1 covers 8 bases. V lost 3 bases, J lost 4 bases, and 7 bases stayed unmatched. Germline-derived CDR1 and CDR2 are DFQATT and SNEGSKA (reference sequence). The CDR3 loop spans 14 amino acids. CDR3 coding DNA: TGCAGTGCTAGGTCCGCAGGGGGCGGCACTGAAGCTTTCTTT. Its protein product is CSARSAGGGTEAFF.

This clonotype was picked up a small number of times. The V and J genes are TRBV5-1 and TRBJ1-2; D not resolved. Trimming took 5 bases from V and 6 from J, leaving 14 bases between them. The CDR3 totals 13 residues. Germline CDR1 is SGHRS and CDR2 is YFSETQ. The CDR3 DNA reads as TGCGCCAGCAGTTTTGGTGGGATGGATGGCTACACCTTC. Protein sequence: CASSFGGMDGYTF.

V and J are TRBV5-1 and TRBJ2-3; unclear D gene. Trimming left V 0 bases short and J 2 bases short, with 7 bases between. The CDR3 is made up of 14 amino acids. Germline V gene lookup returns CDR1 SGHRS and CDR2 YFSETQ. CDR3 amino acids: CASSLVWSTDTQYF. The CDR3 DNA follows: TGCGCCAGCAGCTTGGTCTGGTCCACAGATACGCAGTATTTT. The full variable domain, its missing parts supplied by reference TRBV5-1 and TRBJ2-3, is KAGVTQTPRYLIKTRGQQVTLSCSPISGHRSVSWYQQTPGQGLQFLFEYFSETQRNKGNFPGRFSGRQFSNSRSEMNVSTLELGDSALYLCASSLVWSTDTQYFGPGTRLTVL.

This clonotype was seen a few times. V gene TRBV28 combines with J gene TRBJ2-1; the match to TRBD2 covers 7 bases. Germline CDR1 and CDR2: MDHEN and SYDVKM. With 3 bases clipped from V and 8 bases from J, the junction kept 10 bases outside the gene matches. CDR3 length: 15 residues. Here the CDR3 DNA reads TGTGCCAGCAGTTTGTGGGGGGGGACGACTGATGAGCAGTTCTTC. It yields the protein CASSLWGGTTDEQFF.

The table lists this clonotype with a few counts. The CDR3 coding sequence is TGTGCCAGCAGGGGGTCGACAGGGCTACTGGCTGAAGCTTTCTTT. Protein: CASRGSTGLLAEAFF. The chain recombines TRBV6-5 with TRBJ1-1; 7 bases match TRBD1. Per the germline V gene, CDR1 is MNHEY and CDR2 is SVGAGI. Trimming at V came to 6 bases and at J to 6 bases, leaving 13 bases not matched to a gene. The CDR3 is 15 residues long.

This chain joins TRBV6-1 and TRBJ2-7; 11 bases are shared with TRBD2. The germline gives CDR1 MNHNS, CDR2 SASEGT. V lost 5 bases to trimming and J lost 1 base; unmatched junction nucleotides: 7. CDR3 size: 16 residues. The CDR3 sequence is CASSYTTSGGSYEQYF. DNA of the CDR3: TGTGCCAGCAGTTACACTACTAGCGGGGGATCCTACGAGCAGTACTTC.

J is TRBJ2-7 and V is TRBV7-3, with a weak D call TRBD2 (5 bases). Germline CDR1 and CDR2: SGHTA and FQGTGA. Trimming took off 3 bases at V and 11 bases at J, with 11 bases between the two ends. The CDR3 loop spans 11 amino acids. DNA of the CDR3: TGTGCCAGCAGCTTGGGAGAGCTGGAGTACTTC. This encodes CASSLGELEYF. The variable domain in full, with the rest retrieved from reference TRBV7-3 and TRBJ2-7, is GAGVSQTPSNKVTEKGKYVELRCDPISGHTALYWYRQSLGQGPEFLIYFQGTGAADDSGLPNDRFFAVRPEGSVSTLKIQRTERGDSAVYLCASSLGELEYFGPGTRLTVT.

The genes are TRBV3-1 and TRBJ1-1; no firm D call. Germline assignment: CDR1 LGHDT and CDR2 YNNKEL (reference sequence). The ends were cut back, 1 base at V and 2 bases at J, with 23 bases in the middle. The CDR3 is 19 residues long. CDR3 bases: TGTGCCAGCAGCCAAGTACTCCAGCCCGTGATGGTAGGTAACACTGAAGCTTTCTTT. It translates to CASSQVLQPVMVGNTEAFF.

As for this clonotype: The junction departs from the called germline gene at one end, perhaps through a read error. The chain has TRBV7-6 and TRBJ2-7, with D perhaps TRBD2 (5 bases). The CDR3 contains 14 residues. Germline assignment: CDR1 SGHVS and CDR2 FNYEAQ. The CDR3 is CASSFWRVGYKQYF. In nucleotides, the CDR3 is TGTGCCAGCAGCTTCTGGCGGGTAGGCTACAAGCAGTACTTC.

The J gene is TRBJ1-1, the V gene TRBV28, with TRBD1 matching 9 bases. The CDR3 is made up of 17 amino acids. Trimming removed 7 bases from V and 1 base from J; junction bases left unmatched: 13. CDR1 and CDR2 from the germline V gene are MDHEN and SYDVKM. This CDR3 is CASNFRGTGPWNTEAFF. The CDR3 bases are TGTGCCAGCAACTTCAGGGGGACAGGGCCCTGGAACACTGAAGCTTTCTTT.

This clonotype was counted a few times. The chain combines TRBV6-6 with TRBJ2-7; D is undetermined. The germline V and J ends were trimmed by 0 bases and 4 bases, with 13 bases remaining between them. The germline V gene encodes CDR1 MNHNY and CDR2 SVGAGI (reference sequence). The CDR3 has 15 amino acids. CDR3 in DNA: TGTGCCAGCAGTTACTCGAACCCCGAGCAGTACGAGCAGTACTTC. It encodes CASSYSNPEQYEQYF.

This clonotype has just a few counts. The genes are TRBV5-5 and TRBJ2-3; possible D gene TRBD2, 5 bases. This CDR3 has 15 amino acids. From germline, CDR1 is SGHKS and CDR2 YYEKEE (reference sequence). The V and J ends lost 4 bases and 2 bases respectively, with 14 bases between them. The CDR3 loop is CASSLGVTLTDTQYF. CDR3 bases: TGTGCCAGCAGCCTGGGAGTGACCCTCACAGATACGCAGTATTTT.

This clonotype showed up many times. The rearrangement joins TRBV7-6 to TRBJ2-3, with TRBD2 identical over 10 bases. Trimming at V came to 5 bases and at J to 5 bases, leaving 10 bases not matched to a gene. The germline V gene has CDR1 SGHVS and CDR2 FNYEAQ. The CDR3 has 16 amino acids. The CDR3 region has the DNA TGTGCCAGCAGCGCCGGAGCGGGGGGGGTCGTAGATACGCAGTATTTT. Translating it yields CASSAGAGGVVDTQYF.

This clonotype was observed a handful of times. The V gene is TRBV6-2 or TRBV6-3, the J gene TRBJ2-7; maybe TRBD1 (5 bases). This CDR3 has 14 amino acids. CDR1 is MNHEY, CDR2 SVGEGT, per germline. The germline V and J ends were trimmed by 7 bases and 5 bases, with 18 bases remaining between them. CDR3 region: CASTQWGSFNEQYF. CDR3 nucleotide sequence: TGTGCCAGCACCCAGTGGGGCAGCTTCAACGAGCAGTACTTC.

There are many counts of this clonotype. V is TRBV12-3 or TRBV12-4 and J is TRBJ2-5, with TRBD1 matching over 8 bases. After removal of 3 bases from V and 5 bases from J, the junction contained 5 bases not matched to a gene. CDR3 size: 14 residues. CDR3 coding DNA: TGTGCCAGCAGTTTCGCAGGGGGCCTTGAGACCCAGTACTTC. Protein: CASSFAGGLETQYF.